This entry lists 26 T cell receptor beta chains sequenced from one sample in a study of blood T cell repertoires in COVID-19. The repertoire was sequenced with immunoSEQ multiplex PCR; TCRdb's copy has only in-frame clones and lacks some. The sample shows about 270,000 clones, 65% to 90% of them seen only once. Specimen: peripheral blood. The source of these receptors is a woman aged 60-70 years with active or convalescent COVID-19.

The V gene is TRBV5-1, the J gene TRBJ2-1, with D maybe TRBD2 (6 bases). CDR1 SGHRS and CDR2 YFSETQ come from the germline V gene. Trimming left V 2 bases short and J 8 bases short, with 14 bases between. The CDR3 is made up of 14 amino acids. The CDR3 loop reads CASSFGEVTDEQFF. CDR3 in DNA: TGCGCCAGCAGCTTCGGGGAGGTGACCGATGAGCAGTTCTTC.

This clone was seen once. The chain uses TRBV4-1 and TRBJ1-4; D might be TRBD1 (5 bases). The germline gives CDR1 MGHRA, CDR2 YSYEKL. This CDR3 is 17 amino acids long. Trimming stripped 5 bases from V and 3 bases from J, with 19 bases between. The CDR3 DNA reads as TGCGCCAGCAGCTTCGCCGGACATGGGTCACCTAATGAAAAACTGTTTTTT. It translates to CASSFAGHGSPNEKLFF.

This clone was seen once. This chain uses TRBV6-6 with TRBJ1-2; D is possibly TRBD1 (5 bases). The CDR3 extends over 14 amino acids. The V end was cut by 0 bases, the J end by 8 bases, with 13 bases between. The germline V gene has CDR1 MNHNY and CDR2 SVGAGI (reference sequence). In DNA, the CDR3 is TGTGCCAGCAGTTACTCGACTGGGGCAAGGGGCTACACCTTC. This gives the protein CASSYSTGARGYTF.

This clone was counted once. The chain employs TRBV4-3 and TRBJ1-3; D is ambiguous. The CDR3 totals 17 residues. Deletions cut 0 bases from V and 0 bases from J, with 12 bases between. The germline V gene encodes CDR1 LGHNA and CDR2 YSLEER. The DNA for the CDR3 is TGCGCCAGCAGCCAAGATTTCCAGCGTAACTCTGGAAACACCATATATTTT. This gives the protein CASSQDFQRNSGNTIYF.

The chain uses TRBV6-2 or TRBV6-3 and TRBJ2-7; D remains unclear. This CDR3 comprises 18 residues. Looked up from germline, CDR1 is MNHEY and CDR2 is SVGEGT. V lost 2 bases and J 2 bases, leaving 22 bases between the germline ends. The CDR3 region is CASSYQSRQLTLPYEQYF. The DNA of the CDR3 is TGTGCCAGCAGTTACCAGTCACGCCAGCTGACACTTCCCTACGAGCAGTACTTC.

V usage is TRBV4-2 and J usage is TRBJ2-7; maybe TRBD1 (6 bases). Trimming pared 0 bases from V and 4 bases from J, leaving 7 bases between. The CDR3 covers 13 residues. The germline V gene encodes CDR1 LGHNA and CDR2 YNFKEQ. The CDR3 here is CASSQEGGYEQYF. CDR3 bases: TGTGCCAGCAGCCAAGAAGGGGGATACGAGCAGTACTTC.

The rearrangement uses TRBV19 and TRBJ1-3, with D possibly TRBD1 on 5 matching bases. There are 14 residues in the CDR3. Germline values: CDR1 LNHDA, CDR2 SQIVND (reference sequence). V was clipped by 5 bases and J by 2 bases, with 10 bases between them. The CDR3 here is CASSQGLTGNTIYF. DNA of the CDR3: TGTGCCAGTAGTCAGGGCTTGACTGGAAACACCATATATTTT. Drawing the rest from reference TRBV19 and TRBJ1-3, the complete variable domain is DGGITQSPKYLFRKEGQNVTLSCEQNLNHDAMYWYRQDPGQGLRLIYYSQIVNDFQKGDIAEGYSVSREKKESFPLTVTSAQKNPTAFYLCASSQGLTGNTIYFGEGSWLTVV.

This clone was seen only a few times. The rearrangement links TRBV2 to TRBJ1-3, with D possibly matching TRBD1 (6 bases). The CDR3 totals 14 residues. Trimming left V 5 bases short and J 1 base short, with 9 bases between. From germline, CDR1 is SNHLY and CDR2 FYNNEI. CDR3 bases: TGTGCCAGCAGTATACAGGGTTCTGGAAACACCATATATTTT. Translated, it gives CASSIQGSGNTIYF.

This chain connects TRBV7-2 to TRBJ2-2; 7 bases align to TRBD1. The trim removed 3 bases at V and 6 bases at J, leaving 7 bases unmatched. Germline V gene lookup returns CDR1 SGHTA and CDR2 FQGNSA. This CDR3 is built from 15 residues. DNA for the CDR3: TGTGCCAGCAGCTTGACAGGGATAAACTCCGGGGAGCTGTTTTTT. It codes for CASSLTGINSGELFF.

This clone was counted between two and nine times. In DNA, the CDR3 is TGTGCCAGCAGCTTACAGGGGTCCGTGTATGGCTACACCTTC. Encoded protein: CASSLQGSVYGYTF. This chain joins TRBV5-6 and TRBJ1-2; the match to TRBD1 covers 7 bases. This CDR3 comprises 14 residues. V trimming: 2 bases; J trimming: 5 bases; junction bases outside the gene matches: 6. CDR1 SGHDT and CDR2 YYEEEE come from the germline V gene.

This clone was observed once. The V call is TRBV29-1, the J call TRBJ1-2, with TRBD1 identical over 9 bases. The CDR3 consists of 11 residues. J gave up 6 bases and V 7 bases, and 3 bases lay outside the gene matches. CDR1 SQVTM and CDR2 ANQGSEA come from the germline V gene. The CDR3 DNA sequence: TGCAGCGGTACAGGGGGCGATGGCTACACCTTC. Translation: CSGTGGDGYTF. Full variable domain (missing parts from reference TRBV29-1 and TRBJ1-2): SAVISQKPSRDICQRGTSLTIQCQVDSQVTMMFWYRQQPGQSLTLIATANQGSEATYESGFVIDKFPISRPNLTFSTLTVSNMSPEDSSIYLCSGTGGDGYTFGSGTRLTVV.

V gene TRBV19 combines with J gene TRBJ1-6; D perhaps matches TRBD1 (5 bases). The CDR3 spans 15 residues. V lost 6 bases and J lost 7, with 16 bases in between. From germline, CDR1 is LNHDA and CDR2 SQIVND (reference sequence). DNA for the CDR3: TGTGCCAGTAGAGGGGCGGGAGGTAACAATTCACCCCTCCACTTT. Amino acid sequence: CASRGAGGNNSPLHF.

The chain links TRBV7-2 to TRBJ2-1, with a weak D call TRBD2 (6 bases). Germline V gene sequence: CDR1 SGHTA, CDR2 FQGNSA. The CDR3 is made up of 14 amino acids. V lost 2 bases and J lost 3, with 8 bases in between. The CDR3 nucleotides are TGTGCCAGCAGCTTAAGGGGACTCTACAATGAGCAGTTCTTC. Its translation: CASSLRGLYNEQFF.

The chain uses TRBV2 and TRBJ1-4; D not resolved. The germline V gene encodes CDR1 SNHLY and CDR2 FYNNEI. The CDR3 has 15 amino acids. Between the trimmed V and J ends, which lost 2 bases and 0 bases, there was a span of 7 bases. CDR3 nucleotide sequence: TGTGCCAGCAGTGAAAGAACAGCAACTAATGAAAAACTGTTTTTT. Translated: CASSERTATNEKLFF.

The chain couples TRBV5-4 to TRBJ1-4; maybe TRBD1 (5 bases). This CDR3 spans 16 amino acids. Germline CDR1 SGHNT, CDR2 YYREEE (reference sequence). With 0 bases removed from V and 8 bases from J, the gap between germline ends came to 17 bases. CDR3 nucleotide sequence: TGTGCCAGCAGCTTGGCCATTTCGGGGGGACGGGAAAAACTGTTTTTT. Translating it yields CASSLAISGGREKLFF. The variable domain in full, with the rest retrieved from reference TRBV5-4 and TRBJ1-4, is ETGVTQSPTHLIKTRGQQVTLRCSSQSGHNTVSWYQQALGQGPQFIFQYYREEENGRGNFPPRFSGLQFPNYSSELNVNALELDDSALYLCASSLAISGGREKLFFGSGTQLSVL.

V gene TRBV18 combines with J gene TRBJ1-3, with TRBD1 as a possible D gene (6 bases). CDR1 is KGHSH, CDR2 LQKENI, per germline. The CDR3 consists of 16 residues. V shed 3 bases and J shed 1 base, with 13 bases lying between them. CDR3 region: CASSPAAGVSGNTIYF. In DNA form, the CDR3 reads TGTGCCAGCTCACCTGCGGCAGGGGTATCTGGAAACACCATATATTTT.

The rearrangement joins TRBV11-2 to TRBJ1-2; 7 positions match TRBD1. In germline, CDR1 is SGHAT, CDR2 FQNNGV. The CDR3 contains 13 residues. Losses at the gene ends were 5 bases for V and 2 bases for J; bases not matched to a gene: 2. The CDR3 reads CASSRGQNYGYTF. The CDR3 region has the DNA TGTGCCAGCAGCAGGGGACAGAACTATGGCTACACCTTC. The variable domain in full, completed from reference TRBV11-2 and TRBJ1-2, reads EAGVAQSPRYKIIEKRQSVAFWCNPISGHATLYWYQQILGQGPKLLIQFQNNGVVDDSQLPKDRFSAERLKGVDSTLKIQPAKLEDSAVYLCASSRGQNYGYTFGSGTRLTVV.

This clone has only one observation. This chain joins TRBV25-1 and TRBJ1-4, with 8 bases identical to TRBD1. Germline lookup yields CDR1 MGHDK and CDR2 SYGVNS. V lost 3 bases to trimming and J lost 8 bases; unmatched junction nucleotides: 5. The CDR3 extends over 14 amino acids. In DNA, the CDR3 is TGTGCCAGCAGTGATGGACAGGGTTACGAAAAACTGTTTTTT. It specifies CASSDGQGYEKLFF.

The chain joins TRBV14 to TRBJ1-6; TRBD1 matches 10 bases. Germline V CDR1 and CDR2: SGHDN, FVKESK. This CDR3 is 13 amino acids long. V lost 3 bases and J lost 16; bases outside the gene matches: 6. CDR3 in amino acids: CASSQGQGSALHF. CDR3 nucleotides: TGTGCCAGCAGCCAGGGACAGGGGTCAGCTCTCCACTTT.

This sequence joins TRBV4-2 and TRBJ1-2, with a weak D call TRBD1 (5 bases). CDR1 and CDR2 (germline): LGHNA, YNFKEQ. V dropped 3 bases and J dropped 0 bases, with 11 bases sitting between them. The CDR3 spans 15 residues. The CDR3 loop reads CASSQRDLTNYGYTF. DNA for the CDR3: TGTGCCAGCAGCCAGCGGGACCTTACTAACTATGGCTACACCTTC.

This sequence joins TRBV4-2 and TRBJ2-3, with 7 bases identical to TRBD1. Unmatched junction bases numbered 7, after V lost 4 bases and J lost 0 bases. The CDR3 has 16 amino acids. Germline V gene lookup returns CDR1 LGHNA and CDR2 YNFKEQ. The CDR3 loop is CASSRAGTASTDTQYF. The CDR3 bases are TGTGCCAGCAGCCGGGCCGGGACAGCTAGCACAGATACGCAGTATTTT.

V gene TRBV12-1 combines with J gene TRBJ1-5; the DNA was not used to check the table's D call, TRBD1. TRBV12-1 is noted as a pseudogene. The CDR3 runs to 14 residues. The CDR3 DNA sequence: TGTGCCAGCAGCTGGTTAGGGGACAATCAGCCCCAGCATTTT. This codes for CASSWLGDNQPQHF.

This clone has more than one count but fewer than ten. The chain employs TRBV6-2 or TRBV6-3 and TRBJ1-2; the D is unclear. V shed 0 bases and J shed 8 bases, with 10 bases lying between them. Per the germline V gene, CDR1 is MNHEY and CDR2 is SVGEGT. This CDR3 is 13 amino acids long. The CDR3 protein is CASSYSAVRGYTF. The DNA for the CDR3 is TGTGCCAGCAGTTACTCGGCGGTAAGGGGCTACACCTTC.

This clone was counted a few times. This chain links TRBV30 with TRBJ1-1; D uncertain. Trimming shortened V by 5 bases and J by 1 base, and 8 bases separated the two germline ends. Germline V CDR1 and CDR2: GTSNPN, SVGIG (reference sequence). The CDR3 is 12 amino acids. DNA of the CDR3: TGTGCCTGGGAGGAGTGGAACACTGAAGCTTTCTTT. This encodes CAWEEWNTEAFF.

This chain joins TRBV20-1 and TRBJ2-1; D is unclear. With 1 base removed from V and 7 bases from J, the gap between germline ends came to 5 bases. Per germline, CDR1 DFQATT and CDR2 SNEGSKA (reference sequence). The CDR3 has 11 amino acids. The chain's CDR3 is CSARVRNEQFF. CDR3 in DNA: TGCAGTGCTAGAGTTCGGAATGAGCAGTTCTTC.

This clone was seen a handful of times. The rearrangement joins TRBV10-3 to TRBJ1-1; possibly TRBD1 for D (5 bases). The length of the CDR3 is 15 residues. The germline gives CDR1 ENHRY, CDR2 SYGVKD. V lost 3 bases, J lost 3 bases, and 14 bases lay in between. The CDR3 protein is CAISEPGRGDTEAFF. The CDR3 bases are TGTGCCATCAGTGAACCCGGGCGGGGGGACACTGAAGCTTTCTTT.